The 2 T cell receptor beta chains presented below share a single source sample, sequenced in a study of graft-versus-host responses after intestinal transplantation. Sequencing was performed with immunoSEQ multiplex PCR; in TCRdb, only in-frame clones are kept and a portion is missing. The sample shows fewer than 110,000 clones, approximately 94% of them seen only once. Antigens of these TCRs are unknown. The input for sequencing was unstimulated CD8+ T cells sorted from spleen or lymph node cells, taken before intestinal transplant. The receptor set was obtained from a human donor who received an intestinal transplant.

This chain joins TRBV5-4 and TRBJ2-7; D unclear. In germline, CDR1 is SGHNT, CDR2 YYREEE (reference sequence). Trimming took off 4 bases at V and 2 bases at J, with 22 bases between the two ends. CDR3 length equals 17 residues. The CDR3 coding sequence is TGTGCCAGCAGCCCCGGGTCCGGAATAGTAAAAACCTACGAGCAGTACTTC. This encodes CASSPGSGIVKTYEQYF.

This chain uses TRBV2 with TRBJ2-5; 7 nucleotides agree with TRBD1. V lost 1 base to trimming and J lost 4 bases; unmatched junction nucleotides: 6. The CDR3 has 15 amino acids. The germline V gene has CDR1 SNHLY and CDR2 FYNNEI. CDR3 sequence: CASSEGLGGGETQYF. The CDR3 DNA sequence: TGTGCCAGCAGTGAAGGTCTAGGGGGCGGAGAGACCCAGTACTTC.